The rows below give T cell receptor beta chains drawn from one sample of a study of T cells in Graves' hyperthyroidism and ophthalmopathy. TCRdb re-called the multiplex PCR reads through MiXCR, storing one row per CDR3 protein. The sample includes 500,000 to 600,000 distinct CDR3 sequences, roughly 21% of them seen just once. The specimen was blood. The receptors derive from a man aged 35-49 years with Graves' ophthalmopathy. The CDR3 runs from the conserved cysteine through the conserved F or W. D genes are given only for firm matches. Size is stated for part of the rows, as once, few or many counts, or as a class when the clone is expanded.

d_call j_call clone_size v_call cdr3_length cdr3_aa cdr3_nt
. TRBJ2-3 . TRBV4-1 17 CASSQALFRSGPDTQYF TGCGCCAGCAGCCAGGCACTATTCCGATCTGGTCCAGATACGCAGTATTTT
TRBD1 TRBJ1-2 . TRBV7-8 16 CASSLADAGTGGGYTF TGTGCCAGCAGCTTAGCCGACGCCGGGACAGGGGGAGGCTACACCTTC
. TRBJ1-5 . TRBV6-1 12 CATHSRDQPQHF TGTGCCACTCATAGTAGGGATCAGCCCCAGCATTTT
. TRBJ1-5 few TRBV6-4 15 CASSLSSGGNQPQHF TGTGCCAGCAGCCTCAGTAGCGGGGGCAATCAGCCCCAGCATTTT
TRBD1 TRBJ1-2 few TRBV6-1 12 CASAGTAHGYTF TGTGCCAGCGCCGGGACAGCCCATGGCTACACCTTC
TRBD1 TRBJ2-2 few TRBV28 14 CASSRTGDVGELFF TGTGCCAGCAGCCGGACAGGGGATGTCGGGGAGCTGTTTTTT
TRBD1 TRBJ2-3 . TRBV7-2 15 CASSFRQGRTDTQYF TGTGCCAGCAGCTTTAGACAGGGACGAACAGATACGCAGTATTTT
. TRBJ2-7 . TRBV27 12 CASSAVSGEQYF TGTGCCAGCAGTGCCGTATCCGGCGAGCAGTACTTC
TRBD2 TRBJ2-1 . TRBV6-1 15 CASSGGLAGADEQFF TGTGCCAGCAGTGGGGGACTAGCGGGGGCGGATGAGCAGTTCTTC
TRBD2 TRBJ2-3 . TRBV4-3 16 CASSALLGLAADTQYF TGCGCCAGCAGCGCCCTTTTGGGACTAGCTGCGGATACGCAGTATTTT
TRBD1 TRBJ1-2 . TRBV5-6 13 CASSRTGGAFYTF TGTGCCAGCAGCCGGACAGGGGGCGCTTTCTACACCTTC
. TRBJ1-5 many TRBV7-9 15 CASSPGPPSNQPQHF TGTGCCAGCAGCCCGGGACCACCTAGCAATCAGCCCCAGCATTTT
. TRBJ1-5 . TRBV10-3 13 CAIRQGLGQPQHF TGTGCCATCAGGCAGGGGTTAGGTCAGCCCCAGCATTTT
. TRBJ1-5 many TRBV3-1 14 CASSQGRRLQPQHF TGTGCCAGCAGCCAAGGACGGAGACTTCAGCCCCAGCATTTT
. TRBJ2-1 . TRBV10-2 14 CASSESPEGDEQFF TGCGCCAGCAGTGAGTCCCCCGAGGGGGATGAGCAGTTCTTC
. TRBJ1-5 few TRBV28 13 CASSSNPPRPQHF TGTGCCAGCAGTTCCAACCCTCCCCGGCCCCAGCATTTT
TRBD1 TRBJ1-2 few TRBV6-5 15 CASSYNVGTGDGYTF TGTGCCAGCAGTTATAACGTCGGGACAGGGGATGGCTACACCTTC
TRBD1 TRBJ2-5 few TRBV6-1 15 CASSGQGALGETQYF TGTGCCAGCAGTGGACAGGGGGCATTGGGAGAGACCCAGTACTTC
. TRBJ2-7 . TRBV12-3/TRBV12-4 15 CASSLGPGSSYEQYF TGTGCCAGCAGTTTAGGACCGGGTTCCTCCTACGAGCAGTACTTC
. TRBJ2-1 few TRBV4-2 16 CASSQVTQGGYNEQFF TGTGCCAGCAGCCAAGTAACACAGGGTGGATACAATGAGCAGTTCTTC
. TRBJ2-6 . TRBV28 15 CASSLDISGANVLTF TGTGCCAGCAGTTTAGACATTTCTGGGGCCAACGTCCTGACTTTC
. TRBJ1-1 . TRBV7-8 16 CASSLVWGNLNTEAFF TGTGCCAGCAGCTTAGTATGGGGAAATTTGAACACTGAAGCTTTCTTT
. TRBJ1-2 few TRBV5-5 13 CASSTPDGYGYTF TGTGCCAGCAGCACACCGGACGGCTATGGCTACACCTTC
TRBD2 TRBJ2-1 . TRBV19 15 CATSGRAKINNEQFF TGTGCCACTAGCGGGAGGGCCAAGATAAACAATGAGCAGTTCTTC
. TRBJ2-5 few TRBV12-3/TRBV12-4 13 CASSPLGISAQYF TGTGCCAGCAGTCCACTAGGAATTTCGGCCCAGTACTTC
. TRBJ2-1 many TRBV7-8 14 CASSITSSYNEQFF TGTGCCAGCAGCATTACAAGCTCCTACAATGAGCAGTTCTTC
. TRBJ1-4 few TRBV12-3/TRBV12-4 16 CASGRLGRVDNEKLFF TGTGCCAGCGGACGCCTGGGGCGGGTGGATAATGAAAAACTGTTTTTT
. TRBJ2-7 . TRBV5-1 12 CASSLVRDEQYF TGCGCCAGCAGCTTGGTCCGGGACGAGCAGTACTTC
. TRBJ1-5 many TRBV4-1 14 CASSQQGRGQPQHF TGCGCCAGCAGCCAACAGGGACGGGGACAGCCCCAGCATTTT
. TRBJ2-1 many TRBV3-1 16 CASSQVWPGPYNEQFF TGTGCCAGCAGCCAAGTATGGCCAGGCCCCTACAATGAGCAGTTCTTC
TRBD1 TRBJ2-7 many TRBV9 14 CASSEGATSYEQYF TGTGCCAGCAGCGAGGGGGCTACTAGCTACGAGCAGTACTTC
. TRBJ2-4 many TRBV12-3/TRBV12-4 13 CASSISAKNIQYF TGTGCCAGCAGTATCTCAGCCAAAAACATTCAGTACTTC
. TRBJ1-2 . TRBV5-4 15 CASSSIRQGPYGYTF TGTGCCAGCAGCTCTATCCGACAAGGACCCTATGGCTACACCTTC
TRBD1 TRBJ2-5 many TRBV6-1 13 CASSGDRGETQYF TGTGCCAGCAGTGGGGACAGGGGAGAGACCCAGTACTTC
. TRBJ2-1 few TRBV5-1 14 CASSPLGGLNEQFF TGCGCCAGCAGCCCGCTGGGGGGCCTCAATGAGCAGTTCTTC
TRBD2 TRBJ2-3 . TRBV5-1 15 CASSLTTSGGNTQYF TGCGCCAGCAGCTTGACGACTAGCGGGGGAAATACGCAGTATTTT
. TRBJ1-4 many TRBV5-1 18 CASSLEPRRALSNEKLFF TGCGCCAGCAGCTTGGAGCCGCGCAGGGCACTTAGTAATGAAAAACTGTTTTTT
TRBD1 TRBJ1-2 . TRBV20-1 13 CSATGGNNYGYTF TGCAGTGCTACAGGGGGGAATAACTATGGCTACACCTTC
. TRBJ1-2 few TRBV27 11 CASRLGEVYTF TGTGCCAGCAGACTAGGGGAAGTCTACACCTTC
TRBD2 TRBJ2-1 few TRBV20-1 15 CSAISYAGDYNEQFF TGCAGTGCTATAAGCTATGCGGGAGACTACAATGAGCAGTTCTTC
. TRBJ1-1 many TRBV30 13 CAWSVLTGAEAFF TGTGCCTGGAGTGTGTTAACGGGCGCTGAAGCTTTCTTT
. TRBJ1-5 . TRBV28 15 CATTPGTSRNQPQHF TGTGCCACCACCCCGGGGACAAGCCGAAATCAGCCCCAGCATTTT
TRBD2 TRBJ2-1 . TRBV7-3 16 CASSLKWEGSLNEQFF TGTGCCAGCAGCCTAAAGTGGGAGGGTAGCCTCAATGAGCAGTTCTTC
. TRBJ2-6 few TRBV10-3 16 CAISDPGGAGANVLTF TGTGCCATCAGTGACCCCGGGGGCGCCGGGGCCAACGTCCTGACTTTC
. TRBJ2-7 . TRBV7-2 14 CAISGVSSSYEQYF TGTGCCATCAGTGGAGTCTCTAGCTCCTACGAGCAGTACTTC
TRBD2 TRBJ2-1 many TRBV11-3 15 CASSPRGGSYNEQFF TGTGCCAGCAGCCCGCGGGGGGGCTCCTACAATGAGCAGTTCTTC
. TRBJ2-7 few TRBV2 14 CASGNRAGFYEQYF TGTGCCAGCGGGAACAGGGCCGGTTTTTACGAGCAGTACTTC
TRBD1 TRBJ2-3 . TRBV5-1 16 CASSSGPGQGTDTQYF TGCGCCAGCAGCTCGGGACCGGGACAGGGGACAGATACGCAGTATTTT
. TRBJ1-4 few TRBV4-2 15 CASSPISATNEKLFF TGTGCCAGCAGCCCCATCTCAGCAACTAATGAAAAACTGTTTTTT
. TRBJ2-5 . TRBV7-2 14 CASSLAGPQETQYF TGTGCCAGCAGCTTAGCTGGCCCACAAGAGACCCAGTACTTC
. TRBJ1-5 . TRBV28 17 CASRVGLSGASNQPQHF TGTGCCAGCAGGGTCGGCCTCTCGGGGGCTAGCAATCAGCCCCAGCATTTT
TRBD1 TRBJ2-5 many TRBV6-1 15 CASSRTGGSEETQYF TGTGCCAGCAGTAGAACAGGGGGATCTGAAGAGACCCAGTACTTC
. TRBJ2-1 . TRBV9 14 CASSVDGGHNEQFF TGTGCCAGCAGCGTAGACGGCGGCCACAATGAGCAGTTCTTC
TRBD1 TRBJ2-1 many TRBV12-3/TRBV12-4 14 CASSRGQVYNEQFF TGTGCCAGCAGTCGGGGACAGGTCTACAATGAGCAGTTCTTC